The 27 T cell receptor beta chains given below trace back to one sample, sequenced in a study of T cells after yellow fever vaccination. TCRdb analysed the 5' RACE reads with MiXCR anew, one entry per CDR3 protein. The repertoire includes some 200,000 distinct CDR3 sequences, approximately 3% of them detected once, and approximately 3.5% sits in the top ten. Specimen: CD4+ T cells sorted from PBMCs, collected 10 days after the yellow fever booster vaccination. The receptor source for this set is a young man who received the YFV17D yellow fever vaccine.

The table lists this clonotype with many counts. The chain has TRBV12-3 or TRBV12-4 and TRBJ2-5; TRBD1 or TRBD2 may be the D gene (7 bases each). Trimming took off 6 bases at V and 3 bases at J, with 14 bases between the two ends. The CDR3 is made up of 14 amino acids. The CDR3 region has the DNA TGTGCCAGCAGCCCGACAGGGAGGGAAGAGACCCAGTACTTC. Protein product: CASSPTGREETQYF.

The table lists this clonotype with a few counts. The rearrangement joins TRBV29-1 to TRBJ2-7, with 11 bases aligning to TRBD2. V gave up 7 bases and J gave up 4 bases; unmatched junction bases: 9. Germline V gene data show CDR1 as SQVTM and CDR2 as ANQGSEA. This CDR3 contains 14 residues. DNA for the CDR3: TGCAGCGCCCAGTCCCTAGCGGGGGGATACGAGCAGTACGTC. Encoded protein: CSAQSLAGGYEQYV.

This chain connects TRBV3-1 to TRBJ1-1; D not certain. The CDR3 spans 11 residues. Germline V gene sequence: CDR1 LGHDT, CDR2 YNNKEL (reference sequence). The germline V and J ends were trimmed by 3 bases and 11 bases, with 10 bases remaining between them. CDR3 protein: CASSQGIWAFF. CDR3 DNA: TGTGCCAGCAGCCAGGGTATATGGGCTTTCTTT.

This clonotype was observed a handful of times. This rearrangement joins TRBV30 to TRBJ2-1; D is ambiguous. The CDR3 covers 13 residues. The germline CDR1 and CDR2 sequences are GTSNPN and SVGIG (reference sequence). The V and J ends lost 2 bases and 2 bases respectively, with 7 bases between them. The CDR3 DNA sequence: TGTGCCTGGAGTCGCAGTACCTACAATGAGCAGTTCTTC. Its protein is CAWSRSTYNEQFF.

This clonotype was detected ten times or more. The CDR3 DNA reads as TGCGCCAGCAGCCAAGATCCGGGCCCTGGGGCCAACGTCCTGACTTTC. Residues: CASSQDPGPGANVLTF. The J gene is TRBJ2-6, the V gene TRBV4-3, with no clear D. Trimming removed 0 bases from V and 2 bases from J, with 8 bases in between. This CDR3 contains 16 residues. From germline, CDR1 is LGHNA and CDR2 YSLEER.

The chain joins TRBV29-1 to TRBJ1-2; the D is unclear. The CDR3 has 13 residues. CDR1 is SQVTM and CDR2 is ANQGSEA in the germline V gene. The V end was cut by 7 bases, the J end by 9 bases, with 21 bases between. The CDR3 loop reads CSARLITAESYTF. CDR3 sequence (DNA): TGCAGCGCCCGCCTTATCACAGCCGAGAGCTACACCTTC.

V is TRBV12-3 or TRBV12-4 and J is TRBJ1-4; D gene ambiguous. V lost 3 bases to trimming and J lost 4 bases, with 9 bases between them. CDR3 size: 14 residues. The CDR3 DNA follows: TGTGCCAGCAGTTTGAGGACGCTTAATGAAAAACTGTTTTTT. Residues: CASSLRTLNEKLFF.

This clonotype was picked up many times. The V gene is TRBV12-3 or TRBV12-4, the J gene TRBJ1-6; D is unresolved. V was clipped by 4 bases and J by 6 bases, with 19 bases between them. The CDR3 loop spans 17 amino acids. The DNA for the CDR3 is TGTGCCAGCAGTTCCCCTTGGCTAGGCCAGTCTAATTCACCCCTCCACTTT. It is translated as CASSSPWLGQSNSPLHF.

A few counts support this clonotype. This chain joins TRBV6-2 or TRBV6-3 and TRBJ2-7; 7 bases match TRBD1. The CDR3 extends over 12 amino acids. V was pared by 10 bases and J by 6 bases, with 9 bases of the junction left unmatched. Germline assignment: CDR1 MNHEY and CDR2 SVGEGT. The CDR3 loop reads CATQEAGGEQYV. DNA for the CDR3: TGTGCCACCCAGGAGGCAGGGGGCGAGCAGTACGTC.

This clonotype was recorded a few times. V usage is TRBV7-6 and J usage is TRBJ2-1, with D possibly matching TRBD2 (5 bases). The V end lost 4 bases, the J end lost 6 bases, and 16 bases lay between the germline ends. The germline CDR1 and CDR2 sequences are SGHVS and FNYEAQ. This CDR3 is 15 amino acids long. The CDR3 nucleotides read TGTGCCAGCAGCTCCCCCGGGGTAGCGCCCAATGAGCAGTTCTTC. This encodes CASSSPGVAPNEQFF.

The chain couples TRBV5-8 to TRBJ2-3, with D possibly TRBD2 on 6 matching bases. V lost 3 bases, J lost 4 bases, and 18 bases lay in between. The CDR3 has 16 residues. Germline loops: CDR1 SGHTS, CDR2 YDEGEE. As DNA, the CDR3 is TGTGCCAGCAGCTCTGGGAGTACTAGCACCGCAGATACGCAGTATTTT. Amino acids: CASSSGSTSTADTQYF.

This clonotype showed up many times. The CDR3 sequence is CSAPFRGGLSEQFF. The CDR3 DNA is TGCAGTGCCCCCTTCCGGGGGGGCCTCAGTGAGCAGTTCTTC. The gene calls are TRBV20-1 and TRBJ2-1; the match to TRBD2 covers 8 bases. Germline V gene lookup returns CDR1 DFQATT and CDR2 SNEGSKA (reference sequence). The CDR3 runs to 14 residues. The V segment lost 6 bases and the J segment 9 bases; nucleotides outside the gene matches: 13.

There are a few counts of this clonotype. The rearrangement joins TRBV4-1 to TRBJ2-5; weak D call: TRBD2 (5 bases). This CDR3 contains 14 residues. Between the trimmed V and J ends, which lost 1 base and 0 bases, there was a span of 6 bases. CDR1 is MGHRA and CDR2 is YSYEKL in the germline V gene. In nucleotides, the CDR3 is TGCGCCAGCAGCCAAGTCGGGGACCAAGAGACCCAGTACTTC. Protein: CASSQVGDQETQYF.

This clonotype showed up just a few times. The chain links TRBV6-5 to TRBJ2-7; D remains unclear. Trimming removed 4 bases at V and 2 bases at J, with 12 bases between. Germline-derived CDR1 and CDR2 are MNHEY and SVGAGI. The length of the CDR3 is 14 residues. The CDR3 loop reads CASSLGGNPYEQYF. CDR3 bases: TGTGCCAGCAGTTTGGGTGGTAACCCCTACGAGCAGTACTTC.

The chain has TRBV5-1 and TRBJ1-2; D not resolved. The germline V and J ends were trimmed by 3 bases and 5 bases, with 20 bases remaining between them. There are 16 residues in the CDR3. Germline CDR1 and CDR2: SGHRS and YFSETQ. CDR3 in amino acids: CASSWGLRPPSYGYTF. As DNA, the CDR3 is TGCGCCAGCAGCTGGGGTCTTAGACCCCCCTCTTATGGCTACACCTTC.

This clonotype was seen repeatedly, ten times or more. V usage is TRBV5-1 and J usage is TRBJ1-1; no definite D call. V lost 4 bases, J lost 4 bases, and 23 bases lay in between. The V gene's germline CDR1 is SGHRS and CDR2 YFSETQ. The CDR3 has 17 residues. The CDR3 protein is CASSPQPGSPQGTEAFF. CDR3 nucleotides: TGCGCCAGCAGCCCACAACCGGGATCCCCTCAAGGCACTGAAGCTTTCTTT.

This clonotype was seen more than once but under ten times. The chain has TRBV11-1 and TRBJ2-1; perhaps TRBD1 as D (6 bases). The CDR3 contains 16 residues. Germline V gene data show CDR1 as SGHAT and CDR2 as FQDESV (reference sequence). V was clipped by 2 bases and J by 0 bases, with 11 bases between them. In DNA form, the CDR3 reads TGTGCCAGCAGCTTAATACCAGGGGTCTCCTACAATGAGCAGTTCTTC. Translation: CASSLIPGVSYNEQFF. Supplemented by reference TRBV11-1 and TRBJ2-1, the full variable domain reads EAEVAQSPRYKITEKSQAVAFWCDPISGHATLYWYRQILGQGPELLVQFQDESVVDDSQLPKDRFSAERLKGVDSTLKIQPAELGDSAMYLCASSLIPGVSYNEQFFGPGTRLTVL.

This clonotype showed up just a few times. CDR3 nucleotide sequence: TGTGCCAGCTCACCTTTCGGGACAGGGGAGCCTAATGAAAAACTGTTTTTT. The encoded protein is CASSPFGTGEPNEKLFF. The chain carries TRBV18 and TRBJ1-4; 10 nucleotides match TRBD1. CDR3 length: 17 amino acids. Germline V lookup: CDR1 KGHSH, CDR2 LQKENI. Trimming removed 3 bases from V and 3 bases from J; junction bases left unmatched: 7.

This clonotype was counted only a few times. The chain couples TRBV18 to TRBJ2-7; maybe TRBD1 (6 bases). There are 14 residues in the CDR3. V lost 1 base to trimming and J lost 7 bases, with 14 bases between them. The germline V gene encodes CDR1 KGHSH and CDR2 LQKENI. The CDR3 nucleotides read TGTGCCAGCTCACCACTTGCAGGGGCTTGGGAGCAGTACTTC. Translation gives CASSPLAGAWEQYF.

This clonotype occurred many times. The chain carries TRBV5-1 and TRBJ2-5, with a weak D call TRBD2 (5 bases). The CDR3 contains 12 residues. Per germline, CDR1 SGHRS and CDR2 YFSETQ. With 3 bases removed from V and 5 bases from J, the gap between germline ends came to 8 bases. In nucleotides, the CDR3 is TGCGCCAGCAGCTATTCGGGGGAGACCCAGTACTTC. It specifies CASSYSGETQYF. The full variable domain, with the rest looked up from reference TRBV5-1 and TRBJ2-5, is KAGVTQTPRYLIKTRGQQVTLSCSPISGHRSVSWYQQTPGQGLQFLFEYFSETQRNKGNFPGRFSGRQFSNSRSEMNVSTLELGDSALYLCASSYSGETQYFGPGTRLLVL.

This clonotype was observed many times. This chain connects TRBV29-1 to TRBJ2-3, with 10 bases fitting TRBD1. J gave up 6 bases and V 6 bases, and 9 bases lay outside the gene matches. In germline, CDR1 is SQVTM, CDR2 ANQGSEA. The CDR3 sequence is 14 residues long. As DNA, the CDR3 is TGCAGCGTGGGGACAGGGGCGCCGCAGGATACGCAGTATTTT. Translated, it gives CSVGTGAPQDTQYF.

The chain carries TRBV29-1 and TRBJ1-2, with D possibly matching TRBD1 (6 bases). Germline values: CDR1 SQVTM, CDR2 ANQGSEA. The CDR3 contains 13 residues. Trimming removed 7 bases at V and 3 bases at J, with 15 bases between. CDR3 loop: CSALDRHYYGYTF. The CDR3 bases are TGCAGCGCTCTCGACAGGCACTACTATGGCTACACCTTC.

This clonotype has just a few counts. DNA of the CDR3: TGTGCCAGCAGCTTGGGACTAGCGGGGACCACAGATACGCAGTATTTT. Amino acid sequence: CASSLGLAGTTDTQYF. The chain is built from TRBV7-3 and TRBJ2-3, with TRBD2 matching 13 bases. The germline gives CDR1 SGHTA, CDR2 FQGTGA. There are 16 residues in the CDR3. The V gene end was trimmed by 3 bases and the J gene end by 2 bases; junction bases not matched to a gene: 2.

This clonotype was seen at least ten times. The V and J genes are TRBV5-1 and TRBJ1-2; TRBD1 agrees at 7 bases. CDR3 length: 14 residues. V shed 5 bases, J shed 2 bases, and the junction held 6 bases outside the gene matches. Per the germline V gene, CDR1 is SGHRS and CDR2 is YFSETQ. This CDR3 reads CASRQQGSNYGYTF. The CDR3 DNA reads TGCGCCAGCAGACAACAGGGGTCCAACTATGGCTACACCTTC.

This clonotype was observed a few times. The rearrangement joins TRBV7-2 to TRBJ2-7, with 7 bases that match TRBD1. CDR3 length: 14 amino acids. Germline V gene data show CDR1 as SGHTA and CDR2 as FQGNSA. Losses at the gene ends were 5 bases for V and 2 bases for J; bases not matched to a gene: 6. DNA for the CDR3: TGTGCCAGCAGCGCCGTTGGGACAGCCTACGAGCAGTACTTC. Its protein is CASSAVGTAYEQYF.

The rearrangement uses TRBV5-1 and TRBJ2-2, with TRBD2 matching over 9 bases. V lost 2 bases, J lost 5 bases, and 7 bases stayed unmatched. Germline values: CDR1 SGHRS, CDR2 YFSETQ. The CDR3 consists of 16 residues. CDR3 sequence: CASSLLTSGATGELFF. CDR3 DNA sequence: TGCGCCAGCAGCTTACTGACTAGCGGAGCTACCGGGGAGCTGTTTTTT.

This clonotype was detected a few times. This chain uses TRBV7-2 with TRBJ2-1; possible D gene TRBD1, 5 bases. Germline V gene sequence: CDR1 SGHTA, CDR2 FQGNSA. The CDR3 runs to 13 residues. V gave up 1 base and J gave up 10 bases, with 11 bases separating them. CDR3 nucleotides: TGTGCCAGCAGCTTAGAGGGGTGGCGGGAGCAGTTCTTC. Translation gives CASSLEGWREQFF.